This TCR beta chain was captured by sequencing in a study of blood T cells in healthy people across ages. Study-level findings and limits: Significant beta diversity loss was already apparent by age around 36, declining roughly linearly.

About this clonotype itself: What it binds is unknown.

A sample-barcoded 5' primer and a J-beta primer mix were used in a second PCR of roughly 7 to 11 cycles. A template-switch adaptor that had 12 random nucleotides put a tag on each cDNA molecule. A single record per CDR3 protein comes from TCRdb applying MiXCR to the 5' RACE reads. The sample consists of approximately 810,000 distinct CDR3 sequences, around 28% of them appearing once. The CDR3 extends over 18 amino acids. Trimming stripped 6 bases from V and 5 bases from J, with 29 bases between. CDR1 and CDR2 from the germline V gene are SGHRS and YFSETQ. The origin of this receptor is a woman of 80 years or more in good health. Sequenced input: blood. The chain is built from TRBV5-1 and TRBJ1-2; maybe TRBD1 (6 bases). The CDR3 nucleotides are TGCGCCAGCACCATAGGGGGGGCGCGGAGGAGAGCTCTGTATGGCTACACCTTC. Encoded protein: CASTIGGARRRALYGYTF.